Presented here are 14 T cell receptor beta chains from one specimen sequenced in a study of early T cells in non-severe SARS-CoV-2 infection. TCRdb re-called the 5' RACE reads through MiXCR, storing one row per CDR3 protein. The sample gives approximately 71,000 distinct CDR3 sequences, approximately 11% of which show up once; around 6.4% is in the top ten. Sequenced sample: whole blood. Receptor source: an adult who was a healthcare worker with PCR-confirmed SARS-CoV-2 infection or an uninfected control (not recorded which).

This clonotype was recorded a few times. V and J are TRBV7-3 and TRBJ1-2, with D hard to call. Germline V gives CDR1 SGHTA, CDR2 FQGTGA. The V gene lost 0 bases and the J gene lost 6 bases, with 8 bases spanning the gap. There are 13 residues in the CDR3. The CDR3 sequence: CASSLTVRHGYTF. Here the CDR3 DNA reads TGTGCCAGCAGCTTAACGGTCAGGCATGGCTACACCTTC.

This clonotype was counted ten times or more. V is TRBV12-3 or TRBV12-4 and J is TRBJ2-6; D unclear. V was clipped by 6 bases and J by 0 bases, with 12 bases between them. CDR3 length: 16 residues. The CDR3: CASSPVGRSGANVLTF. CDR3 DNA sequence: TGTGCCAGCAGCCCCGTTGGGCGCTCTGGGGCCAACGTCCTGACTTTC.

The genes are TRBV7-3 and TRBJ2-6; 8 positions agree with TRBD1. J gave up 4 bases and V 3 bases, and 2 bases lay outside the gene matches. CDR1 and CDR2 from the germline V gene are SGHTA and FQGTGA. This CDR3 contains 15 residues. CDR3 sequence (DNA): TGTGCCAGCAGCTTGACAGGGGCAGGGGCCAACGTCCTGACTTTC. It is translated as CASSLTGAGANVLTF.

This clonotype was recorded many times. Written as DNA, the CDR3 is TGTGCCAGTAGTATTCCCAGGGTCAATCAGCCCCAGCATTTT. Its translation: CASSIPRVNQPQHF. V is TRBV19 and J is TRBJ1-5; D possibly corresponds to TRBD1 (5 bases). Germline V gives CDR1 LNHDA, CDR2 SQIVND (reference sequence). Trimming removed 3 bases from V and 3 bases from J, with 9 bases in between. CDR3 length equals 14 residues.

The CDR3 region is CASSVTHPGYNEQFF. The CDR3 nucleotides read TGTGCCAGTAGTGTGACCCACCCGGGGTACAATGAGCAGTTCTTC. The gene calls are TRBV19 and TRBJ2-1, with D perhaps TRBD2 (5 bases). Germline V gives CDR1 LNHDA, CDR2 SQIVND (reference sequence). This CDR3 is 15 amino acids long. Trimming took off 5 bases at V and 4 bases at J, with 15 bases between the two ends.

The CDR3 region is CASRPGSEETQYF. In DNA, the CDR3 is TGTGCCAGCAGACCCGGGAGTGAAGAGACCCAGTACTTC. The chain is built from TRBV7-6 and TRBJ2-5, with D possibly being TRBD2 (6 bases). V was clipped by 6 bases and J by 3 bases, with 11 bases between them. The CDR3 spans 13 residues. The germline gives CDR1 SGHVS, CDR2 FNYEAQ. Full variable domain (remainder filled in from reference TRBV7-6 and TRBJ2-5): GAGVSQSPRYKVTKRGQDVALRCDPISGHVSLYWYRQALGQGPEFLTYFNYEAQQDKSGLPNDRFSAERPEGSISTLTIQRTEQRDSAMYRCASRPGSEETQYFGPGTRLLVL.

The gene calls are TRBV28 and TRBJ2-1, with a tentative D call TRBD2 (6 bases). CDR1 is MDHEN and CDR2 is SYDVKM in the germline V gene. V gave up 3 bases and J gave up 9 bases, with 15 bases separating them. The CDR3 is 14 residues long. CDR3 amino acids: CASSFMGLAGEQFF. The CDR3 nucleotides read TGTGCCAGCAGTTTTATGGGACTTGCCGGTGAGCAGTTCTTC.

CDR3 sequence: CSTEWRTSARGEETQYF. For the CDR3, the DNA is TGCAGCACGGAGTGGAGGACTAGCGCGCGCGGGGAGGAGACCCAGTACTTC. This rearrangement joins TRBV29-1 to TRBJ2-5; 9 positions agree with TRBD2. Germline CDR1 and CDR2: SQVTM and ANQGSEA. CDR3 size: 17 residues. The ends lost 8 bases at V and 5 bases at J; junction bases unmatched: 21.

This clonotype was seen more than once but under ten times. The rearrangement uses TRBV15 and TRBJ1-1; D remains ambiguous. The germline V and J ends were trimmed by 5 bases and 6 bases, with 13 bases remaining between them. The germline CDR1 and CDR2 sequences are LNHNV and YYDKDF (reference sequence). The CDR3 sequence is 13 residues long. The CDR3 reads CATSRSAPSEAFF. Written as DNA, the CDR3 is TGTGCCACCAGCCGATCTGCCCCCTCTGAAGCTTTCTTT.

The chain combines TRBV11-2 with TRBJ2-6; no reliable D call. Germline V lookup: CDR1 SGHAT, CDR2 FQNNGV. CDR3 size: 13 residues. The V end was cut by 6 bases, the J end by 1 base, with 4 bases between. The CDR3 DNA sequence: TGTGCCAGCAGGGGGTCTGGGGCCAACGTCCTGACTTTC. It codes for CASRGSGANVLTF. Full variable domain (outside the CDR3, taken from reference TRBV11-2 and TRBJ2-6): EAGVAQSPRYKIIEKRQSVAFWCNPISGHATLYWYQQILGQGPKLLIQFQNNGVVDDSQLPKDRFSAERLKGVDSTLKIQPAKLEDSAVYLCASRGSGANVLTFGAGSRLTVL.

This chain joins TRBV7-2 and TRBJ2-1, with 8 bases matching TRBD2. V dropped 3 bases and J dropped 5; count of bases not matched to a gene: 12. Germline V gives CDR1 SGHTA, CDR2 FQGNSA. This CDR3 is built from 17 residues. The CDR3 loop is CASSFPLAGKADNEQFF. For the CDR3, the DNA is TGTGCCAGCAGCTTCCCTTTAGCGGGAAAGGCGGACAATGAGCAGTTCTTC.

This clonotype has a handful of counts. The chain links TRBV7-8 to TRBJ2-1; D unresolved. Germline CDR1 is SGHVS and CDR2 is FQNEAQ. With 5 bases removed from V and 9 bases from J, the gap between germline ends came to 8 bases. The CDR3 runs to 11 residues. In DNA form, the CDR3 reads TGTGCCAGCAGCCAGGCGAGTGAGCAGTTCTTC. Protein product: CASSQASEQFF.

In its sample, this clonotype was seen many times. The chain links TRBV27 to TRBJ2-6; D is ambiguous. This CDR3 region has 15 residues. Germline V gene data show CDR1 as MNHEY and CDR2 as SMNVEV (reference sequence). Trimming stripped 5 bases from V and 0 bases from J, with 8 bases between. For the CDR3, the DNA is TGTGCCAGCAGTGACCGAAGCTCTGGGGCCAACGTCCTGACTTTC. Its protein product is CASSDRSSGANVLTF. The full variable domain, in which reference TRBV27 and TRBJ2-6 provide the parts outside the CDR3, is EAQVTQNPRYLITVTGKKLTVTCSQNMNHEYMSWYRQDPGLGLRQIYYSMNVEVTDKGDVPEGYKVSRKEKRNFPLILESPSPNQTSLYFCASSDRSSGANVLTFGAGSRLTVL.

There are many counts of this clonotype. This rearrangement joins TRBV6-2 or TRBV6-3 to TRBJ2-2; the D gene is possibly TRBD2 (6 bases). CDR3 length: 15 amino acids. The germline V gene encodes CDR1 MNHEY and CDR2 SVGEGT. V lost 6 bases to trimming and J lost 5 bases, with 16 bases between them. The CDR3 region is CASSIRDWGTGELFF. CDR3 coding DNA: TGTGCCAGCAGCATCCGGGACTGGGGGACCGGGGAGCTGTTTTTT.